These 2 T cell receptor beta chains originate from one sample sequenced in a study of shared clonotypes between healthy human individuals (dated by TCRdb to the early 2020s). The method was the immunoSEQ multiplex PCR assay. TCRdb took this table from immuneACCESS and kept in-frame rearrangements with V and J called. Such tables lack part of the clones; where checked against another copy, unresolved V genes explain under half of the gap, and the rest is unexplained. For this sample there are some 480,000 clones; roughly 85% appear just once. The leading ten clones occupy around 12% of the sample. The sequenced sample consisted of PBMCs. The source is a woman aged 40 to 49 in good health. Some clones in this sample may be carry-over from other donors' samples.

This clone came up once. The chain uses TRBV19 and TRBJ1-4; 7 bases map to TRBD1. V lost 8 bases, J lost 7 bases, and 13 bases stayed unmatched. The length of the CDR3 is 15 residues. The germline V gene has CDR1 LNHDA and CDR2 SQIVND (reference sequence). The CDR3: CASVGTTGRGEKLFF. The CDR3 bases are TGTGCCAGTGTGGGGACGACAGGGCGAGGTGAAAAACTGTTTTTT.

The V and J genes are TRBV4-3 and TRBJ1-2, with TRBD1 matching over 8 bases. The V and J ends lost 0 bases and 4 bases, in that order; junction bases with no gene match: 10. Germline V CDR1 and CDR2: LGHNA, YSLEER. This CDR3 region has 17 residues. The CDR3 DNA is TGCGCCAGCAGCCAAGATCCCCAGGGGGCGGACCTCTATGGCTACACCTTC. Encoded protein: CASSQDPQGADLYGYTF.